The rows below give T cell receptor beta chains drawn from one sample of a study of shared clonotypes between healthy human individuals. Profiled with immunoSEQ multiplex PCR; TCRdb holds only in-frame clones, not every one. The table includes approximately 330,000 clones, more than 60% detected once. What was sequenced was memory CD4+ T cells sorted from blood. These receptors originate from a man aged 25-45 years in good health. CDR3s include the opening cysteine and the closing phenylalanine or tryptophan. A D gene is named only where the DNA matches it firmly. Size values are once, few and many counts, or a class for expanded clones, and some rows have none.

clone size: -
J gene: TRBJ1-2
V gene: TRBV6-5
D gene: -
CDR3 DNA: TGTGCCAGCAGTTACCCCGGGAGCTATGGCTACACCTTC
CDR3 protein: CASSYPGSYGYTF

clone size: -
J gene: TRBJ2-6
V gene: TRBV6-6
D gene: -
CDR3 DNA: TGTGCCAGCGGGTACGGGACCTCTGGGGCCAACGTCCTGACTTTC
CDR3 protein: CASGYGTSGANVLTF

clone size: once
J gene: TRBJ2-1
V gene: TRBV6-5
D gene: -
CDR3 DNA: TGTGCCAGCAGTCAATTTACTAGCTACAATGAGCAGTTCTTC
CDR3 protein: CASSQFTSYNEQFF

clone size: once
J gene: TRBJ2-3
V gene: TRBV9
D gene: TRBD2
CDR3 DNA: TGTGCCAGCAGCGGCCGCGGACTAGCGGGAGTTGTAACAGATACGCAGTATTTT
CDR3 protein: CASSGRGLAGVVTDTQYF

clone size: -
J gene: TRBJ1-4
V gene: TRBV28
D gene: -
CDR3 DNA: TGTGCCAGCAGTTTGTCAACAGGGCTTAATGAAAAACTGTTTTTT
CDR3 protein: CASSLSTGLNEKLFF

clone size: -
J gene: TRBJ2-7
V gene: TRBV6-1
D gene: -
CDR3 DNA: TGTGCCAGCAGTGACCTGGGCTCCCGCGAGCAGTACTTC
CDR3 protein: CASSDLGSREQYF

clone size: -
J gene: TRBJ2-1
V gene: TRBV11-3
D gene: TRBD2
CDR3 DNA: TGTGCCAGCAGCCCGGGGGGGGCTCGGTACAATGAGCAGTTCTTC
CDR3 protein: CASSPGGARYNEQFF

clone size: once
J gene: TRBJ1-5
V gene: TRBV6-5
D gene: -
CDR3 DNA: TGTGCCAGCAGCCCCGCCAGGGTGGCTCAGCCCCAGCATTTT
CDR3 protein: CASSPARVAQPQHF

clone size: -
J gene: TRBJ1-4
V gene: TRBV5-1
D gene: -
CDR3 DNA: TGCGCCAGCAGCTTGGGGGACACGGATGAAAAACTGTTTTTT
CDR3 protein: CASSLGDTDEKLFF

clone size: -
J gene: TRBJ2-5
V gene: TRBV14
D gene: TRBD2
CDR3 DNA: TGTGCCAGCAGCCAACTAGCGGGAGGTCGAGAGACCCAGTACTTC
CDR3 protein: CASSQLAGGRETQYF

clone size: many
J gene: TRBJ2-1
V gene: TRBV6-1
D gene: TRBD2
CDR3 DNA: TGTGCCAGCAGTGAAGGGTCTAGCGGGAGGGCCATCAATGAGCAGTTCTTC
CDR3 protein: CASSEGSSGRAINEQFF

clone size: -
J gene: TRBJ1-1
V gene: TRBV5-1
D gene: -
CDR3 DNA: TGCGCCAGCAGGTCAGTCGGGGAGAACACTGAAGCTTTCTTT
CDR3 protein: CASRSVGENTEAFF

clone size: once
J gene: TRBJ1-5
V gene: TRBV28
D gene: -
CDR3 DNA: TGTGCCAGCAGTCTAGACAGAGATCAGCCCCAGCATTTT
CDR3 protein: CASSLDRDQPQHF

clone size: -
J gene: TRBJ2-2
V gene: TRBV7-9
D gene: TRBD2
CDR3 DNA: TGTGCCAGCCCTGGGAAGCGGGAGTACACCGGGGAGCTGTTTTTT
CDR3 protein: CASPGKREYTGELFF

clone size: few
J gene: TRBJ2-2
V gene: TRBV5-8
D gene: -
CDR3 DNA: TGTGCCAGCAGCTTACAGGACACCGGGGAGCTGTTTTTT
CDR3 protein: CASSLQDTGELFF

clone size: -
J gene: TRBJ2-5
V gene: TRBV2
D gene: TRBD2
CDR3 DNA: TGTGCCAGCCATGGACTAGCGGGGGAGACCCAGTACTTC
CDR3 protein: CASHGLAGETQYF

clone size: -
J gene: TRBJ1-2
V gene: TRBV28
D gene: -
CDR3 DNA: TGTGCCAGCAGCGTTCCGGCTAACTATGGCTACACCTTC
CDR3 protein: CASSVPANYGYTF

clone size: -
J gene: TRBJ2-5
V gene: TRBV2
D gene: -
CDR3 DNA: TGTGCCAGCAGTATGTACCAAGAGACCCAGTACTTC
CDR3 protein: CASSMYQETQYF

clone size: few
J gene: TRBJ1-1
V gene: TRBV19
D gene: -
CDR3 DNA: TGTGCCACCACACAAATAGGGACGAACACTGAAGCTTTCTTT
CDR3 protein: CATTQIGTNTEAFF

clone size: -
J gene: TRBJ1-1
V gene: TRBV6-6
D gene: -
CDR3 DNA: TGTGCCAGCAGTTACAATGGGGGGGACACTGAAGCTTTCTTT
CDR3 protein: CASSYNGGDTEAFF

clone size: -
J gene: TRBJ1-1
V gene: TRBV5-1
D gene: TRBD1
CDR3 DNA: TGCGCCAGCAGCTATTCACAACAGGGGGCGAGCTCTTTAGCCTCTGAAGCTTTCTTT
CDR3 protein: CASSYSQQGASSLASEAFF

clone size: -
J gene: TRBJ2-3
V gene: TRBV6-1
D gene: TRBD1
CDR3 DNA: TGTGCCAGCAGATACACCGGGACAGGGAGTTTGTATTTT
CDR3 protein: CASRYTGTGSLYF

clone size: once
J gene: TRBJ2-7
V gene: TRBV6-5
D gene: TRBD2
CDR3 DNA: TGTGCCAGCAGAAGAGCGGGAAGCTCCTACGAGCAGTACTTC
CDR3 protein: CASRRAGSSYEQYF

clone size: -
J gene: TRBJ1-3
V gene: TRBV11-3
D gene: -
CDR3 DNA: TGTGCCAGCAGCCCCGACACCAGCTCTGGAAACACCATATATTTT
CDR3 protein: CASSPDTSSGNTIYF

clone size: -
J gene: TRBJ1-4
V gene: TRBV5-4
D gene: -
CDR3 DNA: TGTGCCAGCAGCCAAGGGGGGGGGATGCCAACCTCAACTAATGAAAAACTGTTTTTT
CDR3 protein: CASSQGGGMPTSTNEKLFF

clone size: few
J gene: TRBJ2-5
V gene: TRBV5-1
D gene: TRBD1
CDR3 DNA: TGCGCCAGCAGCAAGACAGGGGGCGAGGTGCGGGAGACCCAGTACTTC
CDR3 protein: CASSKTGGEVRETQYF

clone size: -
J gene: TRBJ1-3
V gene: TRBV4-3
D gene: -
CDR3 DNA: TGCGCCAGCAGCCAAGTAGGGTCCTCTGGAAACACCATATATTTT
CDR3 protein: CASSQVGSSGNTIYF

clone size: -
J gene: TRBJ1-1
V gene: TRBV7-9
D gene: -
CDR3 DNA: TGTGCCAGCAGCCCCGCGGGCATTTCGAGCTCTGAAGCTTTCTTT
CDR3 protein: CASSPAGISSSEAFF

clone size: -
J gene: TRBJ2-1
V gene: TRBV28
D gene: -
CDR3 DNA: TGTGCCAGCAGCTCCAGGAAGAAGGGTTACAATGAGCAGTTCTTC
CDR3 protein: CASSSRKKGYNEQFF

clone size: -
J gene: TRBJ2-1
V gene: TRBV29-1
D gene: TRBD1
CDR3 DNA: TGCAGCGTAGGCCGGACAGGGGGTGGCAATGAGCAGTTCTTC
CDR3 protein: CSVGRTGGGNEQFF

clone size: -
J gene: TRBJ2-1
V gene: TRBV5-5
D gene: -
CDR3 DNA: TGTGCCAGCAGCTTTTACGGGGAGGAGCAGTTCTTC
CDR3 protein: CASSFYGEEQFF

clone size: -
J gene: TRBJ2-7
V gene: TRBV5-4
D gene: -
CDR3 DNA: TGTGCCAGCAGCTTGCTGTACGGTTACGAGCAGTACTTC
CDR3 protein: CASSLLYGYEQYF

clone size: -
J gene: TRBJ2-2
V gene: TRBV18
D gene: -
CDR3 DNA: TGTGCCAGCTCACTTCCGCTGACAGCGAACACCGGGGAGCTGTTTTTT
CDR3 protein: CASSLPLTANTGELFF

clone size: -
J gene: TRBJ2-3
V gene: TRBV5-1
D gene: TRBD2
CDR3 DNA: TGCGCCAGCAGCACAGGACTAGCGGGAGGGAAGGATACGCAGTATTTT
CDR3 protein: CASSTGLAGGKDTQYF

clone size: -
J gene: TRBJ2-1
V gene: TRBV9
D gene: TRBD2
CDR3 DNA: TGTGCCAGCAGCGTAGGTAGCGGGAGCCACAATGAGCAGTTCTTC
CDR3 protein: CASSVGSGSHNEQFF

clone size: -
J gene: TRBJ2-3
V gene: TRBV29-1
D gene: -
CDR3 DNA: TGCAGCGTCCTCGGGTATACGCAGTATTTT
CDR3 protein: CSVLGYTQYF

clone size: -
J gene: TRBJ2-1
V gene: TRBV28
D gene: -
CDR3 DNA: TGTGCCAGCAGTTTATACCCGAGCTCCTACAATGAGCAGTTCTTC
CDR3 protein: CASSLYPSSYNEQFF

clone size: -
J gene: TRBJ2-1
V gene: TRBV2
D gene: -
CDR3 DNA: TGTGCCAGCAGAGTAGACAGCTATGAGCAGTTCTTC
CDR3 protein: CASRVDSYEQFF

clone size: few
J gene: TRBJ2-3
V gene: TRBV2
D gene: TRBD1
CDR3 DNA: TGTGCCAGCGGGGATGAGACAGGGGGCGTAAGAGATACGCAGTATTTT
CDR3 protein: CASGDETGGVRDTQYF

clone size: -
J gene: TRBJ2-6
V gene: TRBV18
D gene: -
CDR3 DNA: TGTGCCAGCTCACTAGGGACATTCTCTGGGGCCAACGTCCTGACTTTC
CDR3 protein: CASSLGTFSGANVLTF

clone size: -
J gene: TRBJ1-5
V gene: TRBV2
D gene: TRBD1
CDR3 DNA: TGTGCCAGCAGTTACACCGGGACAGGGCGGCTTTCACAGCCCCAGCATTTT
CDR3 protein: CASSYTGTGRLSQPQHF

clone size: -
J gene: TRBJ2-3
V gene: TRBV12-2
D gene: -
CDR3 DNA: TGTGCAAGTCGCTTAGGGGGGACTAGCGGGAGAACAGATACGCAGTATTTT
CDR3 protein: CASRLGGTSGRTDTQYF

clone size: -
J gene: TRBJ1-1
V gene: TRBV5-1
D gene: -
CDR3 DNA: TGCGCCAGCAGCCCGGACCTCCGAAGGGACACTGAAGCTTTCTTT
CDR3 protein: CASSPDLRRDTEAFF

clone size: -
J gene: TRBJ1-1
V gene: TRBV28
D gene: -
CDR3 DNA: TGTGCCAGCAGCTCCTGGGGGAACACTGAAGCTTTCTTT
CDR3 protein: CASSSWGNTEAFF

clone size: -
J gene: TRBJ1-2
V gene: TRBV29-1
D gene: -
CDR3 DNA: TGCAGCGTTGTACAGGTGAACTATGGCTACACCTTC
CDR3 protein: CSVVQVNYGYTF

clone size: -
J gene: TRBJ2-3
V gene: TRBV7-2
D gene: TRBD2
CDR3 DNA: TGTGCCAGCAGCTCCCGACTAGCGGGAAGCACAGATACGCAGTATTTT
CDR3 protein: CASSSRLAGSTDTQYF

clone size: -
J gene: TRBJ1-5
V gene: TRBV19
D gene: -
CDR3 DNA: TGTGCCAGTAGTATACAGGGGAACAATCAGCCCCAGCATTTT
CDR3 protein: CASSIQGNNQPQHF

clone size: once
J gene: TRBJ2-2
V gene: TRBV7-2
D gene: TRBD2
CDR3 DNA: TGTGCCAGCAGTAGCGGGCTAACCGGGGAGCTGTTTTTT
CDR3 protein: CASSSGLTGELFF

clone size: -
J gene: TRBJ2-3
V gene: TRBV25-1
D gene: TRBD2
CDR3 DNA: TGTGCCAGCACATCGACCCGGACTAGCGGGAGTCGAGATACGCAGTATTTT
CDR3 protein: CASTSTRTSGSRDTQYF

clone size: few
J gene: TRBJ2-5
V gene: TRBV27
D gene: -
CDR3 DNA: TGTGCCAGCAGTTCACTACAGGGCGCGAGAGAGACCCAGTACTTC
CDR3 protein: CASSSLQGARETQYF

clone size: -
J gene: TRBJ1-3
V gene: TRBV30
D gene: -
CDR3 DNA: TGTGCCTGGAGTGTGGTAGGGGGTTCTGGAAACACCATATATTTT
CDR3 protein: CAWSVVGGSGNTIYF

clone size: -
J gene: TRBJ2-7
V gene: TRBV7-2
D gene: -
CDR3 DNA: TGTGCCAGCAGCTCGACCTGGATGGAGCAGTACTTC
CDR3 protein: CASSSTWMEQYF